The next 7 T cell receptor beta chains were all read from a single sample in a study of Graves' ophthalmopathy and Graves' hyperthyroidism. Using RNA transcripts, the TCR beta CDR3 regions were amplified. After a first-round RT-PCR with HTBI primers, a second-round multiplex PCR was run. TCRdb called the multiplex PCR reads again in MiXCR, with one record for every CDR3 protein. The sample includes hundreds of thousands of distinct CDR3 sequences, around 21% of them seen just once. The sample consisted of peripheral blood. These receptors were collected from a woman aged 18-29 years with stable Graves' hyperthyroidism.

This clonotype was detected ten times or more. This chain joins TRBV20-1 and TRBJ2-7; D gene unclear. The V end lost 6 bases, the J end lost 1 base, and 13 bases lay between the germline ends. Germline V gives CDR1 DFQATT, CDR2 SNEGSKA (reference sequence). There are 13 residues in the CDR3. The CDR3: CSAPKTPSYEQYF. CDR3 nucleotide sequence: TGCAGTGCCCCTAAGACCCCTTCCTACGAGCAGTACTTC.

This clonotype was seen a few times. Written as DNA, the CDR3 is TGTGCCAGCAGCCAGACAGGGGGGGGGACGACTGAAGCTTTCTTT. Translating gives CASSQTGGGTTEAFF. This sequence joins TRBV9 and TRBJ1-1; the match to TRBD1 covers 9 bases. The CDR3 is 15 residues long. CDR1 SGDLS and CDR2 YYNGEE come from the germline V gene. The ends lost 4 bases at V and 5 bases at J; junction bases unmatched: 9.

This clonotype has ten or more counts. V and J are TRBV10-1 and TRBJ2-7; D unresolved. The length of the CDR3 is 13 residues. The germline V and J ends were trimmed by 0 bases and 9 bases, with 12 bases remaining between them. Germline V gene lookup returns CDR1 WNHNN and CDR2 SYGVQD (reference sequence). CDR3 residues: CASSESEKDRQYF. DNA of the CDR3: TGCGCCAGCAGTGAGTCGGAGAAGGATCGGCAGTACTTC.

There are many counts of this clonotype. The genes are TRBV5-1 and TRBJ2-7, with 8 positions matching TRBD2. The CDR3 runs 16 residues. V dropped 1 base and J dropped 1; count of bases not matched to a gene: 7. Germline loops: CDR1 SGHRS, CDR2 YFSETQ. The chain's CDR3 is CASSLSGGVQSYEQYF. The CDR3 nucleotides read TGCGCCAGCAGCTTGAGCGGGGGCGTTCAGTCCTACGAGCAGTACTTC.

The chain is built from TRBV7-8 and TRBJ2-5, with TRBD2 identical over 10 bases. The CDR3 is made up of 15 amino acids. From germline, CDR1 is SGHVS and CDR2 FQNEAQ. The V and J ends lost 2 bases and 7 bases, in that order; junction bases with no gene match: 7. CDR3 coding DNA: TGTGCCAGCAGCTTAACATCTAGCGGGAGATGGACCCAGTACTTC. This translates into CASSLTSSGRWTQYF.

The genes are TRBV7-2 and TRBJ1-1, with D maybe TRBD1 (5 bases). The V gene's germline CDR1 is SGHTA and CDR2 FQGNSA. The CDR3 sequence is 14 residues long. The V end was cut by 3 bases, the J end by 3 bases, with 11 bases between. CDR3 DNA sequence: TGTGCCAGCAGCTTTATACTGGGGGACACTGAAGCTTTCTTT. It yields the protein CASSFILGDTEAFF.

This clonotype was recorded at least ten times. This rearrangement joins TRBV12-3 or TRBV12-4 to TRBJ2-7, with 7 nucleotides matching TRBD1. V dropped 6 bases and J dropped 0; count of bases not matched to a gene: 5. This CDR3 spans 14 amino acids. In nucleotides, the CDR3 is TGTGCCAGCAGAGGACAGGCCCACTCCTACGAGCAGTACTTC. It encodes CASRGQAHSYEQYF.